Here is one T cell receptor beta chain with its context. Antigen: not known. The multiple sclerosis control cohort comprised treatment-naive individuals presenting with stable or active relapsing-remitting disease. This entry belongs to a study of CD8 T cells in Susac syndrome. Study results and caveats: The TCR sequencing and HLA analysis in the study involved a relatively small number of individuals, as the study acknowledged.

Random hexamers primed reverse transcription of about 0.5 to 1 ug RNA. TCRdb reprocessed the immunoSEQ multiplex PCR reads via MiXCR and lists one record per CDR3 protein. The sample records under 550,000 distinct CDR3 sequences, more than 80% being singletons. Germline V gene data show CDR1 as LGHDT and CDR2 as YNNKEL (reference sequence). The CDR3 is 17 amino acids. V lost 2 bases and J lost 0, with 14 bases in between. The J gene is TRBJ2-1, the V gene TRBV3-1, with a weak D call TRBD1 (5 bases). Sequenced: CD8+ T cells from PBMCs. This TCR came from a human donor with multiple sclerosis. For the CDR3, the DNA is TGTGCCAGCAGCCAAAGGGGTCACCGAAGCTCCTACAATGAGCAGTTCTTC. Its translation: CASSQRGHRSSYNEQFF.